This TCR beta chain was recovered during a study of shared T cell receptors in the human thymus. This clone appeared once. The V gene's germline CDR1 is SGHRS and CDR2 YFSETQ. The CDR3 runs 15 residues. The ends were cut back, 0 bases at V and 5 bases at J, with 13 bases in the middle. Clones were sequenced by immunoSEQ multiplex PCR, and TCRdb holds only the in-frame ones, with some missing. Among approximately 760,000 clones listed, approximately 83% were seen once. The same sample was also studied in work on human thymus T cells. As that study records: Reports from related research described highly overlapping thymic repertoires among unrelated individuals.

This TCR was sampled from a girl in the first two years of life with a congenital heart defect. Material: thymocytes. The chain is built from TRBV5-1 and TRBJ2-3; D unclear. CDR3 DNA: TGCGCCAGCAGCTTGGCCGAGGCAGTAGAAGATACGCAGTATTTT. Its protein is CASSLAEAVEDTQYF.